The next 7 T cell receptor beta chains were all read from a single sample in a study of identical twins. Using its own MiXCR run on the 5' RACE reads, TCRdb lists one record per CDR3 protein. The data hold roughly 1.6 million distinct CDR3 sequences, with 25% to 35% observed a single time. The sample was cord blood. Receptors originate from a newborn girl in good health.

The table lists this clonotype with a count of one. The chain couples TRBV25-1 to TRBJ2-3; 10 nucleotides line up with TRBD2. In germline, CDR1 is MGHDK, CDR2 SYGVNS. V trimming: 4 bases; J trimming: 0 bases; junction bases outside the gene matches: 10. The CDR3 spans 18 residues. This CDR3 reads CASSVGSGGWASTDTQYF. CDR3 nucleotides: TGTGCCAGCAGTGTCGGTAGCGGGGGGTGGGCTAGCACAGATACGCAGTATTTT.

The chain combines TRBV5-6 with TRBJ1-5, with D unclear. Trimming left V 1 base short and J 5 bases short, with 16 bases between. The CDR3 is made up of 16 amino acids. CDR1 and CDR2 (germline): SGHDT, YYEEEE. The CDR3 is CASSLWRRTKDQPQHF. The CDR3 DNA is TGTGCCAGCAGCTTGTGGCGGCGCACGAAGGATCAGCCCCAGCATTTT.

V usage is TRBV28 and J usage is TRBJ2-7; D unresolved. With 6 bases removed from V and 0 bases from J, the gap between germline ends came to 21 bases. Germline values: CDR1 MDHEN, CDR2 SYDVKM. This CDR3 has 17 residues. The CDR3 DNA reads as TGTGCCAGCAGCTTCGTGGATGGGGAATTAGACTCCTACGAGCAGTACTTC. It codes for CASSFVDGELDSYEQYF.

The chain has TRBV19 and TRBJ2-5; possible D gene TRBD2, 5 bases. Germline CDR1 LNHDA, CDR2 SQIVND (reference sequence). This CDR3 is 15 amino acids long. V was trimmed by 4 bases and J by 4 bases, leaving 16 bases between them. Written as DNA, the CDR3 is TGTGCCAGTAGTAGCTTTGTCGGCGGAGGAGAGACCCAGTACTTC. This translates into CASSSFVGGGETQYF. The full variable domain, with the rest looked up from reference TRBV19 and TRBJ2-5, is DGGITQSPKYLFRKEGQNVTLSCEQNLNHDAMYWYRQDPGQGLRLIYYSQIVNDFQKGDIAEGYSVSREKKESFPLTVTSAQKNPTAFYLCASSSFVGGGETQYFGPGTRLLVL.

This clonotype was observed a handful of times. This sequence joins TRBV6-1 and TRBJ1-2; TRBD1 is a possible D gene (5 bases). V was trimmed by 6 bases and J by 4 bases, leaving 15 bases between them. The CDR3 has 14 amino acids. The germline V gene has CDR1 MNHNS and CDR2 SASEGT. CDR3 nucleotide sequence: TGTGCCAGCAGCCCCTCCCGAGGGGTCTATGGCTACACCTTC. Amino acids: CASSPSRGVYGYTF.

J is TRBJ1-5 and V is TRBV6-1; D is perhaps TRBD1 (6 bases). CDR1 is MNHNS, CDR2 SASEGT, per germline. There are 17 residues in the CDR3. Deletions cut 9 bases from V and 0 bases from J, with 21 bases between. CDR3 DNA sequence: TGTGCCAGTAGGGGGAACCTACAGGGCCTTAGCAATCAGCCCCAGCATTTT. Its translation: CASRGNLQGLSNQPQHF.

Points on this clonotype: One end of the junction varies from germline; a read error may be responsible. The chain couples TRBV11-2 to TRBJ2-3; 12 bases are a match to TRBD2. The CDR3 length is 17 residues. The germline V gene has CDR1 SGHAT and CDR2 FQNNGV. The CDR3 sequence is CAGRLLAGGGWTDTQYF. CDR3 bases: TGTGCCGGCAGACTTCTAGCGGGAGGGGGGTGGACAGATACGCAGTATTTT. The full variable domain, completed using reference TRBV11-2 and TRBJ2-3, is EAGVAQSPRYKIIEKRQSVAFWCNPISGHATLYWYQQILGQGPKLLIQFQNNGVVDDSQLPKDRFSAERLKGVDSTLKIQPAKLEDSAVYLCAGRLLAGGGWTDTQYFGPGTRLTVL.